This TCR beta chain emerged from a study of cytomegalovirus exposure and HLA in healthy donors. Those who donated were healthy bone marrow donors. The PCR contained 60 Vbeta and 13 Jbeta primers. Generated by immunoSEQ multiplex PCR, the TCRdb table keeps only in-frame clones and is missing some. The sample lists 150,000 to 200,000 clones; about three quarters were seen once. Germline CDR1 is MNHNY and CDR2 is SVGAGI (reference sequence). Unmatched junction bases numbered 1, after V lost 4 bases and J lost 2 bases. CDR3 length: 13 amino acids. This clone has more than one count but fewer than ten. The antigen is not known. This sample includes further DNA sequences coding for the same CDR3. Study-wide findings and caveats: Overall, some 160 TCR beta chains were annotated as cytomegalovirus-associated. A later analysis found common viral pathogens apparently linked to several of the most significant clusters. Published work reported that the classifier diagnosed cytomegalovirus status with high specificity and sensitivity.

Source material: PBMCs. This rearrangement joins TRBV6-6 to TRBJ1-2; 7 positions agree with TRBD1. The source is a woman between 40 and 55 years old in good health and CMV-seronegative. The CDR3 reads CASSSGQNYGYTF. The CDR3 DNA reads TGTGCCAGCAGTTCGGGACAGAACTATGGCTACACCTTC.